The 29 T cell receptor beta chains below were found in one sample sequenced in a study of T cell changes during pregnancy in multiple sclerosis. Produced via immunoSEQ multiplex PCR; TCRdb's table is partial and in-frame only. Of 70,000 to 95,000 clones listed, about 93% are singletons. Source: peripheral blood, taken after pregnancy. Receptor source: a female donor in good health, enrolled as a control in a pregnancy study.

The chain employs TRBV28 and TRBJ1-3, with D possibly TRBD1 on 5 matching bases. With 2 bases removed from V and 2 bases from J, the gap between germline ends came to 7 bases. CDR1 is MDHEN, CDR2 SYDVKM, per germline. CDR3 length: 14 residues. The CDR3 nucleotides read TGTGCCAGCAGTTTAGGGGGGGCTGGAAACACCATATATTTT. Translation gives CASSLGGAGNTIYF.

CDR3 in amino acids: CASSLVDREVTEAFF. CDR3 nucleotides: TGTGCCAGCAGCTTGGTAGACAGGGAGGTAACTGAAGCTTTCTTT. The chain is built from TRBV5-6 and TRBJ1-1, with 7 nucleotides matching TRBD1. Germline V CDR1 and CDR2: SGHDT, YYEEEE. J gave up 5 bases and V 0 bases, and 7 bases lay outside the gene matches. There are 15 residues in the CDR3.

This chain uses TRBV19 with TRBJ2-1; 9 positions agree with TRBD1. The germline V gene has CDR1 LNHDA and CDR2 SQIVND (reference sequence). This CDR3 region has 14 residues. With 7 bases clipped from V and 5 bases from J, the junction kept 6 bases outside the gene matches. The chain's CDR3 is CASKPGQGHNEQFF. CDR3 bases: TGTGCCAGTAAACCGGGACAGGGACACAATGAGCAGTTCTTC.

This clone appeared a single time. The chain joins TRBV5-1 to TRBJ1-6, with TRBD1 matching over 8 bases. There are 18 residues in the CDR3. V was clipped by 4 bases and J by 7 bases; unmatched bases: 16. Germline values: CDR1 SGHRS, CDR2 YFSETQ. The CDR3 is CASSPSGQVGASNSPLHF. CDR3 in DNA: TGCGCCAGCAGCCCCTCGGGACAGGTCGGGGCATCGAATTCACCCCTCCACTTT.

The V call is TRBV29-1, the J call TRBJ2-1; D is unclear. The germline CDR1 and CDR2 sequences are SQVTM and ANQGSEA. Trimming removed 6 bases from V and 4 bases from J, with 19 bases in between. This CDR3 comprises 15 residues. This CDR3 reads CSVGSLGDLYNEQFF. The CDR3 region has the DNA TGCAGCGTAGGATCATTGGGCGACCTATACAATGAGCAGTTCTTC.

This chain joins TRBV27 and TRBJ1-5; no clear D. Deletions cut 5 bases from V and 6 bases from J, with 11 bases between. There are 13 residues in the CDR3. Germline CDR1 MNHEY, CDR2 SMNVEV (reference sequence). This chain's CDR3 is CASSPPPGQPQHF. The CDR3 bases are TGTGCCAGCAGTCCACCCCCGGGTCAGCCCCAGCATTTT.

This clone occurred once. The chain links TRBV5-1 to TRBJ1-1; D is ambiguous. The CDR3 contains 14 residues. The germline V and J ends were trimmed by 2 bases and 1 base, with 9 bases remaining between them. CDR1 is SGHRS, CDR2 YFSETQ, per germline. CDR3 coding DNA: TGCGCCAGCAGCTTTACAGATGGGAACACTGAAGCTTTCTTT. Translating it yields CASSFTDGNTEAFF. The full variable domain, rest sourced from reference TRBV5-1 and TRBJ1-1, is KAGVTQTPRYLIKTRGQQVTLSCSPISGHRSVSWYQQTPGQGLQFLFEYFSETQRNKGNFPGRFSGRQFSNSRSEMNVSTLELGDSALYLCASSFTDGNTEAFFGQGTRLTVV.

V is TRBV7-8 and J is TRBJ2-3; unclear D gene. Germline V lookup: CDR1 SGHVS, CDR2 FQNEAQ. CDR3 length: 14 residues. The V end was cut by 3 bases, the J end by 2 bases, with 9 bases between. CDR3 DNA: TGTGCCAGCAGCTTGACTGCCAACACAGATACGCAGTATTTT. Translating gives CASSLTANTDTQYF.

CDR3 DNA: TGTGCCACCAGCGGGTCGGGGGGCCCGTACAATGAGCAGTTCTTC. Its translation is CATSGSGGPYNEQFF. The V call is TRBV10-3, the J call TRBJ2-1, with a tentative D call TRBD2 (7 bases). Germline V gene sequence: CDR1 ENHRY, CDR2 SYGVKD. This CDR3 has 15 amino acids. V dropped 10 bases and J dropped 4 bases, with 20 bases sitting between them.

On this clone itself: A junction end diverges from the germline sequence, so it may reflect a read error. The chain joins TRBV27 to TRBJ1-3, with 10 nucleotides matching TRBD1. Germline V gene data show CDR1 as MNHEY and CDR2 as SMNVEV (reference sequence). The CDR3 consists of 17 residues. The CDR3 spells CASTLRVGGQGGNAIYF. The CDR3 nucleotides are TGTGCCAGCACCCTACGGGTAGGCGGACAGGGGGGAAACGCCATATATTTT.

This clone has a single count. The genes are TRBV7-6 and TRBJ2-7; D might be TRBD2 (5 bases). Germline-derived CDR1 and CDR2 are SGHVS and FNYEAQ. The CDR3 loop spans 14 amino acids. V lost 6 bases to trimming and J lost 1 base, with 13 bases between them. CDR3 region: CASSTKAGSYEQYF. The DNA of the CDR3 is TGTGCCAGCAGTACTAAGGCGGGTTCCTACGAGCAGTACTTC.

The gene calls are TRBV7-6 and TRBJ1-2, with no clear D. Deletions cut 1 base from V and 0 bases from J, with 3 bases between. The CDR3 is made up of 13 amino acids. The germline V gene has CDR1 SGHVS and CDR2 FNYEAQ. The CDR3 DNA sequence: TGTGCCAGCAGCTTAGAGCCTAACTATGGCTACACCTTC. This encodes CASSLEPNYGYTF.

The rearrangement uses TRBV9 and TRBJ2-2, with 9 bases fitting TRBD1. In germline, CDR1 is SGDLS, CDR2 YYNGEE. This CDR3 spans 16 amino acids. The V and J ends lost 2 bases and 4 bases, in that order; junction bases with no gene match: 6. This chain's CDR3 is CASSVGTGFFTGELFF. CDR3 bases: TGTGCCAGCAGCGTTGGGACAGGGTTCTTCACCGGGGAGCTGTTTTTT.

This clone has a single count. At one boundary the junction diverges from the germline segment, which might be a read error. The CDR3 sequence: CAWSRNYHEQFF. The DNA for the CDR3 is TGTGCCTGGAGTCGGAACTACCATGAGCAGTTCTTC. The rearrangement links TRBV30 to TRBJ2-1; D gene ambiguous. This CDR3 comprises 12 residues. Germline assignment: CDR1 GTSNPN and CDR2 SVGIG (reference sequence). Using reference TRBV30 and TRBJ2-1 for the parts outside the CDR3, the full variable domain is SQTIHQWPATLVQPVGSPLSLECTVEGTSNPNLYWYRQAAGRGLQLLFYSVGIGQISSEVPQNLSASRPQDRQFILSSKKLLLSDSGFYLCAWSRNYHEQFFGPGTRLTVL.

The V gene is TRBV7-9, the J gene TRBJ2-1; 14 bases align to TRBD2. The CDR3 has 17 residues. V shed 5 bases and J 5 bases; nucleotides not matched to a gene: 8. Germline values: CDR1 SEHNR, CDR2 FQNEAQ (reference sequence). The CDR3 spells CASSLRLAGGVHNEQFF. The CDR3 coding sequence is TGTGCCAGCAGCCTACGACTAGCGGGAGGGGTTCACAATGAGCAGTTCTTC. The full variable domain, in which reference TRBV7-9 and TRBJ2-1 provide the parts outside the CDR3, is DTGVSQNPRHKITKRGQNVTFRCDPISEHNRLYWYRQTLGQGPEFLTYFQNEAQLEKSRLLSDRFSAERPKGSFSTLEIQRTEQGDSAMYLCASSLRLAGGVHNEQFFGPGTRLTVL.

The chain joins TRBV10-3 to TRBJ1-4, with 9 bases lining up with TRBD1. Trimming at V came to 2 bases and at J to 5 bases, leaving 0 bases not matched to a gene. Germline V gene data show CDR1 as ENHRY and CDR2 as SYGVKD. This CDR3 has 14 residues. The CDR3 DNA reads TGTGCCATCAGTGAGGACAGGGGGAATGAAAAACTGTTTTTT. This gives the protein CAISEDRGNEKLFF.

The chain links TRBV18 to TRBJ1-6, with a tentative D call TRBD1 (6 bases). The V end lost 6 bases, the J end lost 9 bases, and 12 bases lay between the germline ends. Germline V lookup: CDR1 KGHSH, CDR2 LQKENI. The CDR3 spans 13 residues. The CDR3 sequence: CASSPTGSSPLHF. The CDR3 coding sequence is TGTGCCAGCTCCCCGACAGGTTCTTCACCCCTCCACTTT.

The chain has TRBV9 and TRBJ2-7; 11 nucleotides match TRBD2. The CDR3 contains 16 residues. With 0 bases clipped from V and 6 bases from J, the junction kept 8 bases outside the gene matches. Germline V gene data show CDR1 as SGDLS and CDR2 as YYNGEE. This CDR3 is CASSVEASGRRGEQYF. DNA for the CDR3: TGTGCCAGCAGCGTAGAGGCTAGCGGGAGGCGAGGCGAGCAGTACTTC. Full variable domain (outside the CDR3, taken from reference TRBV9 and TRBJ2-7): DSGVTQTPKHLITATGQRVTLRCSPRSGDLSVYWYQQSLDQGLQFLIQYYNGEERAKGNILERFSAQQFPDLHSELNLSSLELGDSALYFCASSVEASGRRGEQYFGPGTRLTVT.

The chain couples TRBV4-1 to TRBJ2-3; possible D gene TRBD2, 5 bases. The CDR3 has 15 amino acids. Per the germline V gene, CDR1 is MGHRA and CDR2 is YSYEKL. V lost 0 bases to trimming and J lost 5 bases, with 12 bases between them. CDR3 DNA: TGCGCCAGCAGCCAAGATGGGAGACACTTAGATACGCAGTATTTT. As protein: CASSQDGRHLDTQYF.

J is TRBJ2-1 and V is TRBV19; D remains unclear. There are 15 residues in the CDR3. Looked up from germline, CDR1 is LNHDA and CDR2 is SQIVND (reference sequence). With 3 bases removed from V and 5 bases from J, the gap between germline ends came to 14 bases. CDR3 coding DNA: TGTGCCAGTAGTATCCGATACCGACTCGACAATGAGCAGTTCTTC. Residues: CASSIRYRLDNEQFF.

This chain connects TRBV9 to TRBJ2-5, with a possible D match to TRBD1 (6 bases). Looked up from germline, CDR1 is SGDLS and CDR2 is YYNGEE. Trimming shortened V by 4 bases and J by 5 bases, and 18 bases separated the two germline ends. The CDR3 contains 15 residues. CDR3 DNA: TGTGCCAGCAGCCCGCATCTGGGGGCCTGGGAGACCCAGTACTTC. It translates to CASSPHLGAWETQYF. The full variable domain, completed using reference TRBV9 and TRBJ2-5, is DSGVTQTPKHLITATGQRVTLRCSPRSGDLSVYWYQQSLDQGLQFLIQYYNGEERAKGNILERFSAQQFPDLHSELNLSSLELGDSALYFCASSPHLGAWETQYFGPGTRLLVL.

The chain joins TRBV4-1 to TRBJ2-6; a weak D match, TRBD1 (6 bases). CDR3 length: 17 amino acids. The germline V gene encodes CDR1 MGHRA and CDR2 YSYEKL. Trimming removed 5 bases at V and 2 bases at J, with 16 bases between. The chain's CDR3 is CASSGQGRGPGANVLTF. The CDR3 coding sequence is TGCGCCAGCAGCGGTCAGGGGCGCGGGCCTGGGGCCAACGTCCTGACTTTC.

The J gene is TRBJ2-3, the V gene TRBV28; D remains ambiguous. This CDR3 has 15 amino acids. V lost 2 bases and J lost 2, with 11 bases in between. In germline, CDR1 is MDHEN, CDR2 SYDVKM. The DNA of the CDR3 is TGTGCCAGCAGTTTAGGAGAATTACTCACAGATACGCAGTATTTT. Amino acids: CASSLGELLTDTQYF.

The CDR3 DNA follows: TGTGCCAGCAGTAACCTACCCGGACTAGCGGGGGGCTCTGGGGCCAACGTCCTGACTTTC. Translated: CASSNLPGLAGGSGANVLTF. The chain carries TRBV27 and TRBJ2-6; 14 nucleotides align to TRBD2. The junction had 9 bases not matched to a gene; V was cut back by 5 bases and J by 0 bases. This CDR3 has 20 residues. Per the germline V gene, CDR1 is MNHEY and CDR2 is SMNVEV (reference sequence).

The V and J genes are TRBV15 and TRBJ2-7, with no clear D. Germline CDR1 LNHNV, CDR2 YYDKDF (reference sequence). V was trimmed by 3 bases and J by 8 bases, leaving 17 bases between them. The CDR3 is 14 residues long. CDR3 nucleotides: TGTGCCACCAGCAGCAACCCTCAACGAGGAAAGCAGTACTTC. Translating it yields CATSSNPQRGKQYF. Complete variable domain (other parts from reference TRBV15 and TRBJ2-7): DAMVIQNPRYQVTQFGKPVTLSCSQTLNHNVMYWYQQKSSQAPKLLFHYYDKDFNNEADTPDNFQSRRPNTSFCFLDIRSPGLGDTAMYLCATSSNPQRGKQYFGPGTRLTVT.

The chain has TRBV12-5 and TRBJ2-1; TRBD1 might be the D (5 bases). Germline values: CDR1 LGHNT, CDR2 FRNRAP. Trimming cost V 0 bases and J 9 bases, with 9 bases left between them. The CDR3 runs to 13 residues. As DNA, the CDR3 is TGTGCTAGTGGTTTGGTACAGGCAAGTGAGCAGTTCTTC. It is translated as CASGLVQASEQFF. The variable domain in full, completed from reference TRBV12-5 and TRBJ2-1, reads DARVTQTPRHKVTEMGQEVTMRCQPILGHNTVFWYRQTMMQGLELLAYFRNRAPLDDSGMPKDRFSAEMPDATLATLKIQPSEPRDSAVYFCASGLVQASEQFFGPGTRLTVL.

J is TRBJ2-7 and V is TRBV27; 7 bases are shared with TRBD2. CDR3 length: 12 amino acids. With 8 bases clipped from V and 1 base from J, the junction kept 2 bases outside the gene matches. Germline V gene lookup returns CDR1 MNHEY and CDR2 SMNVEV (reference sequence). The CDR3 sequence is CASASGSYEQYF. The CDR3 DNA reads as TGTGCCAGCGCTAGCGGTTCCTACGAGCAGTACTTC.

This clone appeared once. This sequence joins TRBV15 and TRBJ2-1; 8 nucleotides agree with TRBD2. Germline CDR1 reads LNHNV; CDR2 reads YYDKDF (reference sequence). The CDR3 is made up of 18 amino acids. With V trimmed by 0 bases and J by 5 bases, 12 bases remained unmatched. The CDR3 coding sequence is TGTGCCACCAGCAGAGAACCTTTTTTAGCGGGGTCCAACAATGAGCAGTTCTTC. Encoded protein: CATSREPFLAGSNNEQFF.

The chain links TRBV5-6 to TRBJ2-2, with TRBD1 matching 12 bases. With V trimmed by 2 bases and J by 8 bases, 4 bases remained unmatched. CDR1 SGHDT and CDR2 YYEEEE come from the germline V gene. The CDR3 sequence is 15 residues long. CDR3 sequence (DNA): TGTGCCAGCAGCTTCCGGGACAGGGGGCTGGGGGAGCTGTTTTTT. Translation: CASSFRDRGLGELFF.